This entry lists 18 T cell receptor beta chains sequenced from one sample in a study of neurological immune-mediated disorders. TCRdb itself ran the 5' RACE reads through MiXCR, one entry per CDR3 protein. Here the sample spans 30,000 or so distinct CDR3 sequences, 4.6% being singletons. Sequencing was carried out using PBMCs. The receptors derive from a young man in good health.

There are many counts of this clonotype. The gene calls are TRBV5-6 and TRBJ2-5, with D perhaps TRBD1 (5 bases). The CDR3 has 12 residues. CDR1 and CDR2 (germline): SGHDT, YYEEEE. V was shortened by 4 bases and J by 5 bases, with 9 bases between the two germline ends. In DNA, the CDR3 is TGTGCCAGCAGCCAGGGTGAGGAGACCCAGTACTTC. It yields the protein CASSQGEETQYF.

This clonotype rates as medium-sized. CDR3 loop: CSVDGAGGPDTQYF. CDR3 bases: TGCAGCGTTGATGGAGCGGGGGGGCCAGATACGCAGTATTTT. The chain combines TRBV29-1 with TRBJ2-3, with TRBD2 identical over 10 bases. V shed 3 bases, J shed 4 bases, and the junction held 4 bases outside the gene matches. Germline assignment: CDR1 SQVTM and CDR2 ANQGSEA. The CDR3 consists of 14 residues.

This clonotype was detected ten times or more. The chain is built from TRBV20-1 and TRBJ1-2, with D hard to call. The V end lost 5 bases, the J end lost 3 bases, and 13 bases lay between the germline ends. The CDR3 is 13 amino acids. Per germline, CDR1 DFQATT and CDR2 SNEGSKA (reference sequence). The DNA for the CDR3 is TGCAGTGCTGCCCGCCCGGCAGACTATGGCTACACCTTC. Translation gives CSAARPADYGYTF.

This clonotype came up many times. This chain links TRBV3-1 with TRBJ1-4; 7 bases map to TRBD1. V lost 3 bases, J lost 4 bases, and 5 bases stayed unmatched. This CDR3 has 15 residues. Germline assignment: CDR1 LGHDT and CDR2 YNNKEL (reference sequence). DNA of the CDR3: TGTGCCAGCAGCCACACCGGGACAGATAATGAAAAACTGTTTTTT. Amino acid sequence: CASSHTGTDNEKLFF.

This clonotype was observed many times. This chain joins TRBV11-2 and TRBJ2-5, with 9 bases fitting TRBD2. V trimming: 0 bases; J trimming: 5 bases; junction bases outside the gene matches: 7. The CDR3 runs 16 residues. Germline V lookup: CDR1 SGHAT, CDR2 FQNNGV. CDR3 loop: CASSLEIAGASETQYF. As DNA, the CDR3 is TGTGCCAGCAGCTTAGAGATAGCGGGGGCCTCGGAGACCCAGTACTTC.

This clonotype was found many times. This chain uses TRBV6-6 with TRBJ1-1; weak D call: TRBD1 (6 bases). This CDR3 comprises 13 residues. Germline assignment: CDR1 MNHNY and CDR2 SVGAGI (reference sequence). Trimming stripped 7 bases from V and 4 bases from J, with 13 bases between. The CDR3 here is CASTGAEGTEAFF. Here the CDR3 DNA reads TGTGCCAGCACAGGGGCCGAGGGCACTGAAGCTTTCTTT.

This clonotype appeared many times. This chain joins TRBV25-1 and TRBJ2-7; D is perhaps TRBD1 (6 bases). Germline assignment: CDR1 MGHDK and CDR2 SYGVNS. V gave up 8 bases and J gave up 2 bases, with 13 bases separating them. This CDR3 region has 13 residues. The CDR3 spells CASVGTTTYEQYF. CDR3 DNA sequence: TGTGCCAGCGTTGGGACAACCACCTACGAGCAGTACTTC.

Many counts were recorded for this clonotype. This rearrangement joins TRBV6-5 to TRBJ2-1, with D perhaps matching TRBD2 (7 bases). The CDR3 contains 13 residues. CDR1 MNHEY and CDR2 SVGAGI come from the germline V gene. Trimming removed 6 bases at V and 6 bases at J, with 12 bases between. The CDR3 loop is CASRRGGGNEQFF. CDR3 DNA sequence: TGTGCCAGCAGAAGAGGGGGGGGCAATGAGCAGTTCTTC.

This clonotype was detected ten times or more. The rearrangement links TRBV7-9 to TRBJ1-2; D not resolved. The CDR3 extends over 12 amino acids. Deletions cut 11 bases from V and 6 bases from J, with 16 bases between. Germline values: CDR1 SEHNR, CDR2 FQNEAQ (reference sequence). In DNA form, the CDR3 reads TGTGCCCCTTTTTTCAAGAGCGATGGCTACACCTTC. Residues: CAPFFKSDGYTF.

This clonotype was detected many times. The chain has TRBV20-1 and TRBJ1-5, with D unresolved. The CDR3 loop spans 14 amino acids. Germline lookup yields CDR1 DFQATT and CDR2 SNEGSKA (reference sequence). V was cut by 0 bases and J by 2 bases, with 8 bases left in between. The DNA for the CDR3 is TGCAGTGCTAGAGAGGCAGTCGGCAATCAGCCCCAGCATTTT. Translating it yields CSAREAVGNQPQHF.

This clonotype was seen repeatedly, ten times or more. The chain combines TRBV7-2 with TRBJ2-7; 12 nucleotides agree with TRBD2. Germline CDR1 is SGHTA and CDR2 is FQGNSA. This CDR3 has 15 amino acids. V lost 2 bases and J lost 7; bases outside the gene matches: 6. The CDR3 here is CASSLLAGGPGEQYF. The CDR3 DNA sequence: TGTGCCAGCAGCTTACTAGCGGGGGGGCCGGGGGAGCAGTACTTC.

In this sample, this clonotype turned up many times. The chain recombines TRBV29-1 with TRBJ2-3; the D is unclear. Trimming stripped 6 bases from V and 4 bases from J, with 17 bases between. CDR3 length: 14 residues. Per germline, CDR1 SQVTM and CDR2 ANQGSEA. The DNA for the CDR3 is TGCAGCGTAGTGGGCCTTCTGGGTGCAGATACGCAGTATTTT. Translating it yields CSVVGLLGADTQYF.

This clonotype was observed many times. The chain is built from TRBV12-3 or TRBV12-4 and TRBJ1-4; D uncertain. V lost 6 bases, J lost 5 bases, and 7 bases lay in between. CDR3 size: 12 residues. The CDR3 is CASRTPNEKLFF. CDR3 in DNA: TGTGCCAGCAGGACCCCCAATGAAAAACTGTTTTTT.

This clonotype was picked up many times. V gene TRBV10-3 combines with J gene TRBJ2-5, with TRBD2 as a possible D gene (6 bases). Trimming stripped 0 bases from V and 7 bases from J, with 12 bases between. The CDR3 runs to 14 residues. Germline V gene data show CDR1 as ENHRY and CDR2 as SYGVKD. This CDR3 reads CAISESEGSGTQYF. In DNA, the CDR3 is TGTGCCATCAGTGAGTCCGAGGGTAGCGGGACCCAGTACTTC.

This clonotype was recorded at least ten times. The chain uses TRBV20-1 and TRBJ1-1, with 9 bases matching TRBD1. V lost 1 base, J lost 4 bases, and 1 base stayed unmatched. Germline V CDR1 and CDR2: DFQATT, SNEGSKA (reference sequence). This CDR3 is built from 13 residues. Written as DNA, the CDR3 is TGCAGTGCTAGAGTGACAGGGGGCACTGAAGCTTTCTTT. Protein sequence: CSARVTGGTEAFF.

This clonotype was detected many times. The chain links TRBV7-6 to TRBJ2-1; 8 bases fit TRBD1. Losses at the gene ends were 5 bases for V and 4 bases for J; bases not matched to a gene: 7. Germline CDR1 SGHVS, CDR2 FNYEAQ. The CDR3 covers 15 residues. DNA for the CDR3: TGTGCCAGCAGCCTAACAGGGGGGATTTACAATGAGCAGTTCTTC. As protein: CASSLTGGIYNEQFF.

This clonotype occurred many times. The chain has TRBV4-3 and TRBJ2-3, with no clear D. The germline gives CDR1 LGHNA, CDR2 YSLEER. The CDR3 runs 18 residues. V was cut by 2 bases and J by 4 bases, with 22 bases left in between. CDR3 sequence (DNA): TGCGCCAGCAGCCAAACGTGGTCCTCAACCTGGTTGGCAGATACGCAGTATTTT. This sequence encodes CASSQTWSSTWLADTQYF.

This clonotype was recorded many times. This chain joins TRBV5-6 and TRBJ2-3, with D perhaps TRBD2 (6 bases). The germline V gene has CDR1 SGHDT and CDR2 YYEEEE. The V gene lost 4 bases and the J gene lost 4 bases, with 19 bases spanning the gap. This CDR3 has 16 residues. The CDR3 reads CASSLWRGRGPDTQYF. DNA of the CDR3: TGTGCCAGCAGCCTTTGGAGGGGACGGGGCCCAGATACGCAGTATTTT.